These 18 T cell receptor beta chains share one sample of origin, sequenced in a study of blood T cell repertoires in COVID-19 (dated by TCRdb to 2018 to 2021). The library was generated by the immunoSEQ multiplex PCR assay. TCRdb retrieved this table from immuneACCESS and kept in-frame rearrangements only. Not all clones are present; in checked studies, unresolved V genes account for under half, and no reason is known for the remainder. The sample has fewer than 70,000 clones on record, 85% to 90% of them singletons. The biggest ten clones account for 2.5% to 3% of the sample. Input material: peripheral blood. These receptors originate from a man aged 45 to 65 with acute or convalescent COVID-19.

The rearrangement joins TRBV28 to TRBJ2-1, with 12 nucleotides matching TRBD2. This CDR3 contains 17 residues. Germline V gene lookup returns CDR1 MDHEN and CDR2 SYDVKM. V shed 6 bases and J 4 bases; nucleotides not matched to a gene: 10. CDR3 amino acids: CASSPTGLAGLYNEQFF. The CDR3 coding sequence is TGTGCCAGCAGCCCCACCGGACTAGCGGGACTTTACAATGAGCAGTTCTTC.

This clone was picked up a small number of times. The rearrangement links TRBV9 to TRBJ2-2; D is uncertain. V lost 3 bases and J 0 bases, leaving 6 bases between the germline ends. The CDR3 covers 14 residues. Germline values: CDR1 SGDLS, CDR2 YYNGEE. The CDR3 spells CASSGDANTGELFF. CDR3 nucleotide sequence: TGTGCCAGCAGCGGAGATGCGAACACCGGGGAGCTGTTTTTT.

The genes are TRBV27 and TRBJ1-2, with 9 bases aligning to TRBD1. CDR3 length equals 14 residues. V lost 6 bases and J lost 0; bases outside the gene matches: 2. The germline V gene has CDR1 MNHEY and CDR2 SMNVEV (reference sequence). The CDR3 nucleotides are TGTGCCAGCAGCCGACAGGGGGCTAACTATGGCTACACCTTC. This gives the protein CASSRQGANYGYTF.

The chain is built from TRBV28 and TRBJ2-7; D is unclear. The germline gives CDR1 MDHEN, CDR2 SYDVKM. The CDR3 has 13 amino acids. The V end was cut by 3 bases, the J end by 6 bases, with 12 bases between. CDR3 region: CASSLQGGGEQYV. The CDR3 DNA sequence: TGTGCCAGCAGTTTGCAAGGCGGCGGCGAGCAGTACGTC.

The chain carries TRBV6-2 or TRBV6-3 and TRBJ1-2, with 9 nucleotides matching TRBD1. Germline V gene data show CDR1 as MNHEY and CDR2 as SVGEGT. The CDR3 covers 15 residues. V was pared by 6 bases and J by 2 bases, with 7 bases of the junction left unmatched. The CDR3: CASSPRGQGNYGYTF. CDR3 DNA sequence: TGTGCCAGCAGCCCCCGTGGACAGGGGAACTATGGCTACACCTTC.

The CDR3 protein is CASSPEQGSTDTQYF. DNA of the CDR3: TGTGCCAGCTCACCAGAGCAGGGCTCCACAGATACGCAGTATTTT. This rearrangement joins TRBV18 to TRBJ2-3, with TRBD1 as a possible D gene (5 bases). The CDR3 contains 15 residues. CDR1 and CDR2 (germline): KGHSH, LQKENI. V dropped 2 bases and J dropped 2 bases, with 11 bases sitting between them. Full variable domain (remainder filled in from reference TRBV18 and TRBJ2-3): NAGVMQNPRHLVRRRGQEARLRCSPMKGHSHVYWYRQLPEEGLKFMVYLQKENIIDESGMPKERFSAEFPKEGPSILRIQQVVRGDSAAYFCASSPEQGSTDTQYFGPGTRLTVL.

The rearrangement joins TRBV20-1 to TRBJ1-1, with 7 nucleotides matching TRBD1. The trim removed 3 bases at V and 6 bases at J, leaving 4 bases unmatched. The CDR3 loop spans 12 amino acids. Germline-derived CDR1 and CDR2 are DFQATT and SNEGSKA (reference sequence). The CDR3 sequence is CSASQGGAEAFF. The CDR3 region has the DNA TGCAGTGCTAGTCAGGGGGGTGCTGAAGCTTTCTTT.

The chain couples TRBV6-6 to TRBJ1-3; D gene unclear. Looked up from germline, CDR1 is MNHNY and CDR2 is SVGAGI (reference sequence). The CDR3 is made up of 15 amino acids. The V end was cut by 4 bases, the J end by 0 bases, with 10 bases between. The CDR3: CASSSRGRSGNTIYF. The CDR3 DNA reads TGTGCCAGCAGTTCCAGAGGCCGCTCTGGAAACACCATATATTTT.

The chain has TRBV27 and TRBJ1-6; D is undetermined. CDR1 MNHEY and CDR2 SMNVEV come from the germline V gene (reference sequence). V was trimmed by 5 bases and J by 0 bases, leaving 8 bases between them. The CDR3 is made up of 15 amino acids. CDR3 amino acids: CASSQSVSYNSPLHF. CDR3 coding DNA: TGTGCCAGCAGTCAGTCAGTCTCCTATAATTCACCCCTCCACTTT.

This rearrangement joins TRBV2 to TRBJ2-7, with a weak D call TRBD1 (5 bases). Per germline, CDR1 SNHLY and CDR2 FYNNEI. This CDR3 spans 14 amino acids. Trimming removed 4 bases from V and 0 bases from J, with 10 bases in between. The CDR3 bases are TGTGCCAGCAGTGCGCAGGGAAGCTCCTACGAGCAGTACTTC. Its protein product is CASSAQGSSYEQYF.

The gene calls are TRBV6-2 or TRBV6-3 and TRBJ2-1; TRBD1 agrees at 8 bases. The V and J ends lost 2 bases and 8 bases, in that order; junction bases with no gene match: 8. CDR1 and CDR2 from the germline V gene are MNHEY and SVGEGT. This CDR3 has 15 amino acids. The CDR3 DNA sequence: TGTGCCAGCAGTTACGGACAGGGTAACGCCGATGAGCAGTTCTTC. Translating gives CASSYGQGNADEQFF.

The CDR3 nucleotides read TGCGCCAGCAGACCAACCGGGACAGGCTGGAACGAGCCCCAGCATTTT. It codes for CASRPTGTGWNEPQHF. The chain has TRBV5-1 and TRBJ1-5, with 8 nucleotides matching TRBD1. Germline V gene sequence: CDR1 SGHRS, CDR2 YFSETQ. CDR3 size: 16 residues. The junction had 15 bases not matched to a gene; V was cut back by 5 bases and J by 8 bases.

This chain links TRBV5-1 with TRBJ2-1; weak D call: TRBD2 (5 bases). CDR1 is SGHRS, CDR2 YFSETQ, per germline. The CDR3 extends over 14 amino acids. Trimming took off 7 bases at V and 5 bases at J, with 16 bases between the two ends. The DNA for the CDR3 is TGCGCCAGCGCCTCCGGGATAGCCGACAATGAGCAGTTCTTC. Amino acid sequence: CASASGIADNEQFF.

Only a few counts were recorded for this clone. The chain joins TRBV15 to TRBJ1-5; TRBD1 might be the D (6 bases). V lost 5 bases, J lost 0 bases, and 8 bases lay in between. Germline CDR1 and CDR2: LNHNV and YYDKDF (reference sequence). The CDR3 contains 14 residues. Written as DNA, the CDR3 is TGTGCCACCAGCCCGGACAGTAGCAATCAGCCCCAGCATTTT. Its protein product is CATSPDSSNQPQHF.

The genes are TRBV5-1 and TRBJ2-3, with 8 bases matching TRBD2. Looked up from germline, CDR1 is SGHRS and CDR2 is YFSETQ. The CDR3 is 15 residues long. J was trimmed by 3 bases and V by 4 bases; bases with no gene match: 7. CDR3 DNA: TGCGCCAGCAGCCCGGGAGGGCCGGAGACAGATACGCAGTATTTT. Protein product: CASSPGGPETDTQYF.

The chain uses TRBV28 and TRBJ1-1, with 8 bases aligning to TRBD1. The trim removed 10 bases at V and 3 bases at J, leaving 4 bases unmatched. Germline V gene data show CDR1 as MDHEN and CDR2 as SYDVKM. The CDR3 contains 12 residues. The chain's CDR3 is CATRGQDTEAFF. The DNA of the CDR3 is TGTGCCACCCGGGGACAGGACACTGAAGCTTTCTTT.

The chain carries TRBV9 and TRBJ2-2; 7 positions match TRBD1. The CDR3 runs 16 residues. With 2 bases clipped from V and 0 bases from J, the junction kept 4 bases outside the gene matches. Germline V gene sequence: CDR1 SGDLS, CDR2 YYNGEE. CDR3 loop: CASSVFGTANTGELFF. CDR3 DNA sequence: TGTGCCAGCAGCGTCTTCGGGACAGCGAACACCGGGGAGCTGTTTTTT. Together with reference TRBV9 and TRBJ2-2, the CDR3 gives the full variable domain: DSGVTQTPKHLITATGQRVTLRCSPRSGDLSVYWYQQSLDQGLQFLIQYYNGEERAKGNILERFSAQQFPDLHSELNLSSLELGDSALYFCASSVFGTANTGELFFGEGSRLTVL.

This rearrangement joins TRBV3-1 (or the pseudogene TRBV3-2) to TRBJ2-3; 9 nucleotides agree with TRBD2. Germline V lookup: CDR1 LGHDT, CDR2 YNNKEL (reference sequence). J lost 1 base, V lost 4 bases, and 3 bases had no gene match. There are 15 residues in the CDR3. CDR3 in DNA: TGTGCCAGCAGCCTCCGGACTAGCGGCACAGATACGCAGTATTTT. Encoded protein: CASSLRTSGTDTQYF.